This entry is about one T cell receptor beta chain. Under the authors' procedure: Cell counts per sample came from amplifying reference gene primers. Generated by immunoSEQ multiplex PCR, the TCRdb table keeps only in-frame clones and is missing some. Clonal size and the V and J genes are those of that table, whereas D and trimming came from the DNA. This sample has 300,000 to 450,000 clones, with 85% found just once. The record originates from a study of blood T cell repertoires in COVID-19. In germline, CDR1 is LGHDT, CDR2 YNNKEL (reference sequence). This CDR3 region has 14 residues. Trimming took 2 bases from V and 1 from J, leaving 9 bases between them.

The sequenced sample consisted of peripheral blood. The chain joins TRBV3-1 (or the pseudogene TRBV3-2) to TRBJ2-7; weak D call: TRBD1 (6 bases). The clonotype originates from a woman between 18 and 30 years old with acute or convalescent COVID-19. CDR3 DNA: TGTGCCAGCAGCCAAAGGACAGTATCCTACGAGCAGTACTTC. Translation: CASSQRTVSYEQYF.